Here is one T cell receptor (beta chain) with its context. Its cognate antigen is unknown. These data originate in a study of Ad26.COV2.S vaccination and SARS-CoV-2 variants. Study-level background: The COV1001 Ad26.COV2.S trial arm included the donor. The study gave Ad26.COV2.S intramuscularly, once or twice 56 days apart.

Produced via immunoSEQ multiplex PCR; TCRdb's table is partial and in-frame only. The profile shows roughly 300,000 clones, around nine tenths of them singletons. V shed 1 base and J shed 0 bases, with 6 bases lying between them. The germline CDR1 and CDR2 sequences are LGHDT and YNNKEL (reference sequence). The CDR3 has 14 amino acids. Study-level results: Breadth, reportedly substantial, characterized the spike-specific CD8+ and CD4+ T cell responses after vaccination.

The treatment: roughly 18 received Ad26.COV2.S at low or high dose, single or two shots; about 5 received placebo; per-sample allocation not given. Specimens were obtained on day 63 following the first vaccine or placebo injection. The individual, an adult aged 18-55 years, was a donor in Boston. The sequence was collected from a person between 18 and 60 years old who received the Ad26.COV2.S COVID-19 vaccine or a placebo. The chain has TRBV3-1 (or the pseudogene TRBV3-2) and TRBJ1-1; no reliable D call. The sample consisted of peripheral blood, taken in a trial of Ad26.COV2.S vaccine versus placebo. The CDR3 DNA sequence: TGTGCCAGCAGCCAAGTGGCGGTGAACACTGAAGCTTTCTTT. Its protein product is CASSQVAVNTEAFF.